The 6 T cell receptor beta chains in this list originate from one sample, sequenced in a study of blood T cell repertoires in COVID-19 (TCRdb year 2020). The library was generated by the immunoSEQ multiplex PCR assay. TCRdb carries this immuneACCESS record with in-frame sequences only. Its versions omit some clonotypes, under half of them owing to an unresolved V gene in the studies checked, with the rest unexplained. The sample records 320,000 or so clones, about 87% of which are singletons. About 5% of the sample is in the top ten clones. Sequencing input: PBMCs or T cells enriched from blood (not recorded which). The receptors stem from a man in his thirties or forties who had recovered from COVID-19.

The CDR3: CASSRRGGNTEAFF. CDR3 nucleotides: TGCGCCAGCAGCCGGCGCGGAGGGAACACTGAAGCTTTCTTT. This sequence joins TRBV4-1 and TRBJ1-1; the D is unclear. The CDR3 contains 14 residues. Trimming cost V 4 bases and J 1 base, with 10 bases left between them. Per germline, CDR1 MGHRA and CDR2 YSYEKL.

The chain has TRBV4-1 and TRBJ1-2; D uncertain. There are 15 residues in the CDR3. Trimming stripped 0 bases from V and 4 bases from J, with 12 bases between. From germline, CDR1 is MGHRA and CDR2 YSYEKL. The CDR3 sequence is CASSQEGGSFYGYTF. The CDR3 DNA reads as TGCGCCAGCAGCCAAGAAGGCGGATCATTCTATGGCTACACCTTC.

The rearrangement links TRBV27 to TRBJ1-5; D is unclear. The CDR3 spans 15 residues. CDR1 is MNHEY and CDR2 is SMNVEV in the germline V gene (reference sequence). V lost 1 base to trimming and J lost 2 bases, with 9 bases between them. This CDR3 is CASSLYGPGNQPQHF. For the CDR3, the DNA is TGTGCCAGCAGTTTATACGGTCCTGGCAATCAGCCCCAGCATTTT.

CDR3 bases: TGTGCCAGCAGCTTAAAGCCGACACCCTTTACCTTC. Protein product: CASSLKPTPFTF. V usage is TRBV7-9 and J usage is TRBJ1-2, with unresolved D. This CDR3 region has 12 residues. The germline V gene encodes CDR1 SEHNR and CDR2 FQNEAQ (reference sequence). V was pared by 2 bases and J by 14 bases, with 15 bases between. The full variable domain, its missing parts supplied by reference TRBV7-9 and TRBJ1-2, is DTGVSQNPRHKITKRGQNVTFRCDPISEHNRLYWYRQTLGQGPEFLTYFQNEAQLEKSRLLSDRFSAERPKGSFSTLEIQRTEQGDSAMYLCASSLKPTPFTFGSGTRLTVV.

CDR3 in DNA: TGTGCCATCAGTGAGTACGGCGGGGAGACCCAGTACTTC. It encodes CAISEYGGETQYF. V is TRBV10-3 and J is TRBJ2-5; D perhaps matches TRBD2 (5 bases). Trimming cost V 1 base and J 5 bases, with 8 bases left between them. The length of the CDR3 is 13 residues. Germline lookup yields CDR1 ENHRY and CDR2 SYGVKD.

The genes are TRBV27 and TRBJ2-1; a possible D gene is TRBD1 (7 bases). Per germline, CDR1 MNHEY and CDR2 SMNVEV (reference sequence). The CDR3 is made up of 16 amino acids. V was cut by 6 bases and J by 0 bases, with 15 bases left in between. CDR3 amino acids: CASSPEGASSYNEQFF. The DNA for the CDR3 is TGTGCCAGCAGCCCGGAGGGGGCTAGCTCCTACAATGAGCAGTTCTTC.